These T cell receptor beta chains were read from a single sample in a study of blood T cell repertoires in COVID-19. The method was immunoSEQ multiplex PCR; TCRdb's version includes in-frame clones alone and lacks a portion of them. Of fewer than 110,000 clones detected, roughly 88% appear once; the ten largest clones hold around 3.2%. Material: peripheral blood. These TCRs come from a human donor in a cohort sampled during active COVID-19. CDR3s include the opening cysteine and the closing phenylalanine or tryptophan. D genes are given only for firm matches. Size is stated for part of the rows, as once, few or many counts, or as a class when the clone is expanded.

clone size	J gene	V gene	D gene	CDR3 protein	CDR3 DNA
.	TRBJ1-1	TRBV18	TRBD1	CASSPSGGLSDTEAFF	TGTGCCAGCTCACCCTCAGGGGGGCTCTCGGACACTGAAGCTTTCTTT
.	TRBJ1-6	TRBV28	.	CASSPQGGSYNSPLHF	TGTGCCAGCAGTCCGCAGGGAGGGAGCTATAATTCACCCCTCCACTTT
.	TRBJ1-6	TRBV6-1	TRBD1	CASSWDRGNSPLHF	TGTGCCAGCAGTTGGGACAGGGGAAATTCACCCCTCCACTTT
.	TRBJ1-6	TRBV6-5	.	CASSFNNSPLHF	TGTGCCAGCAGTTTTAATAATTCACCCCTCCACTTT
.	TRBJ2-3	TRBV10-1	TRBD2	CASSELGLAGAYTQYF	TGCGCCAGCAGTGAGTTAGGACTAGCGGGAGCATATACGCAGTATTTT
.	TRBJ1-2	TRBV27	TRBD1	CASSFRYLQGNNYGYTF	TGTGCCAGCAGTTTTAGGTATCTACAGGGGAATAACTATGGCTACACCTTC
.	TRBJ1-5	TRBV28	TRBD1	CASTLRGASNQPQHF	TGTGCCAGCACCCTCAGGGGGGCGAGCAATCAGCCCCAGCATTTT
few	TRBJ1-4	TRBV7-2	.	CASSLGGEGNEKLFF	TGTGCCAGCAGCTTAGGTGGGGAGGGCAATGAAAAACTGTTTTTT
.	TRBJ1-2	TRBV19	TRBD1	CASSNRQGGNYGYTF	TGTGCCAGTAGTAATCGACAGGGGGGTAACTATGGCTACACCTTC
.	TRBJ1-5	TRBV3-1/TRBV3-2	.	CASSLRGQPQHF	TGTGCCAGCAGTCTCAGAGGGCAGCCCCAGCATTTT
.	TRBJ2-5	TRBV6-1	.	CASSESGVPQETQYF	TGTGCCAGCAGTGAGTCAGGGGTCCCCCAAGAGACCCAGTACTTC
.	TRBJ2-3	TRBV11-3	TRBD2	CASSLGLADTDTQYF	TGTGCCAGCAGCTTAGGCCTAGCGGACACAGATACGCAGTATTTT
.	TRBJ2-7	TRBV5-1	TRBD1	CASSLSTGTAAGEQYF	TGCGCCAGCAGCTTATCGACCGGGACAGCGGCTGGCGAGCAGTACTTC
.	TRBJ1-2	TRBV25-1	.	CASSELGARGYTF	TGTGCCAGCAGTGAACTGGGGGCTCGGGGCTACACCTTC
.	TRBJ2-7	TRBV5-1	.	CASSRAELSSYEQYF	TGCGCCAGCAGCCGAGCGGAGCTATCCTCCTACGAGCAGTACTTC
.	TRBJ1-5	TRBV21-1	.	CASSTLSGEPGTGGGQPQHF	TGTGCCAGCAGCACCCTCTCGGGGGAGCCCGGGACAGGGGGCGGTCAGCCCCAGCATTTT
.	TRBJ2-3	TRBV5-1	.	CASSSQGRADGTDTQYF	TGCGCCAGCAGCTCCCAGGGGAGGGCTGATGGCACAGATACGCAGTATTTT
.	TRBJ2-3	TRBV4-1	TRBD1	CASSQDLDRADTQYF	TGCGCCAGCAGCCAAGACCTGGACAGGGCTGATACGCAGTATTTT
.	TRBJ2-1	TRBV3-1/TRBV3-2	TRBD2	CASSQGTSGSGGEQFF	TGTGCCAGCAGCCAAGGGACTAGCGGGAGTGGCGGGGAGCAGTTCTTC
.	TRBJ2-7	TRBV7-3	.	CASSLTAQYEQYF	TGTGCCAGCAGCTTAACAGCACAGTACGAGCAGTACTTC
.	TRBJ1-1	TRBV9	.	CASSTLTGNTEAFF	TGTGCCAGCAGCACCCTGACAGGGAACACTGAAGCTTTCTTT
.	TRBJ2-2	TRBV19	TRBD1	CASSYRGSSGELFF	TGTGCCAGTAGTTACAGGGGTAGCAGCGGGGAGCTGTTTTTT